This paragraph covers one T cell receptor (beta chain) sequence. Its antigen is not known. The sample comes from a study of cytomegalovirus exposure and HLA in healthy donors. Study-wide context: Unique TCR beta sequences numbering some 110 million came from 150 million to 200 million T cells in an earlier analysis.

CDR1 is SGHRS, CDR2 YFSETQ, per germline. This CDR3 region has 13 residues. The V and J ends lost 4 bases and 3 bases respectively, with 10 bases between them. Primers included in the PCR were 60 Vbeta and 13 Jbeta primers. Repertoires were generated with immunoSEQ multiplex PCR, while TCRdb's copy carries only in-frame clones and drops some. The repertoire holds roughly 70,000 clones, with around 78% as singletons. Findings of the study overall: With later analysis, a missense DCLRE1C variant became linked to TCR beta V- and J-gene trimming. In vitro checks showed that a few CMV-associated chains really do target CMV antigens. Cytomegalovirus status, reportedly, was diagnosed with high specificity and sensitivity by the classifier.

J is TRBJ1-2 and V is TRBV5-1, with TRBD1 as a possible D gene (6 bases). This clonotype was sampled from a man between 50 and 59 years old in good health and CMV-seronegative. The sequenced material came from PBMCs. Here the CDR3 DNA reads TGCGCCAGCAGCCAGGCAGGGGACTATGGCTACACCTTC. It specifies CASSQAGDYGYTF.